A single sample is the source of the 29 T cell receptor beta chains below, sequenced in a study of blood T cell repertoires in COVID-19. Sequencing used immunoSEQ multiplex PCR; TCRdb keeps in-frame clones, though not all of them. This table holds 120,000 to 150,000 clones, more than 75% found once. The sample was PBMCs or T cells enriched from blood (not recorded which). These receptors were taken from a woman aged 25 to 45 with acute COVID-19.

The chain links TRBV19 to TRBJ1-5; possible D gene TRBD1, 6 bases. The CDR3 length is 14 residues. Germline CDR1 reads LNHDA; CDR2 reads SQIVND (reference sequence). Trimming cost V 6 bases and J 1 base, with 10 bases left between them. The CDR3 DNA sequence: TGTGCCAGTAGCACCGGACAGAGCAATCAGCCCCAGCATTTT. Amino acid sequence: CASSTGQSNQPQHF.

The J gene is TRBJ1-3, the V gene TRBV30, with D unresolved. Looked up from germline, CDR1 is GTSNPN and CDR2 is SVGIG (reference sequence). There are 14 residues in the CDR3. Trimming shortened V by 0 bases and J by 4 bases, and 10 bases separated the two germline ends. CDR3 sequence reads: CAWSVSVSGNTIYF. The CDR3 region has the DNA TGTGCCTGGAGTGTATCGGTATCGGGAAACACCATATATTTT.

The gene calls are TRBV4-1 and TRBJ1-2; perhaps TRBD1 as D (6 bases). V was shortened by 0 bases and J by 0 bases, with 8 bases between the two germline ends. The CDR3 extends over 15 amino acids. CDR1 MGHRA and CDR2 YSYEKL come from the germline V gene. The DNA for the CDR3 is TGCGCCAGCAGCCAAGAAGGGACAACTAACTATGGCTACACCTTC. As protein: CASSQEGTTNYGYTF.

Only one count was recorded for this clone. The J gene is TRBJ2-3, the V gene TRBV7-3, with a weak D call TRBD2 (5 bases). CDR1 SGHTA and CDR2 FQGTGA come from the germline V gene. The V gene lost 2 bases and the J gene lost 4 bases, with 10 bases spanning the gap. The CDR3 has 14 amino acids. This chain's CDR3 is CASSLYGSPDTQYF. The CDR3 nucleotides read TGTGCCAGCAGCTTATATGGGAGCCCAGATACGCAGTATTTT. Based on the CDR3 plus reference TRBV7-3 and TRBJ2-3, the full variable domain is GAGVSQTPSNKVTEKGKYVELRCDPISGHTALYWYRQSLGQGPEFLIYFQGTGAADDSGLPNDRFFAVRPEGSVSTLKIQRTERGDSAVYLCASSLYGSPDTQYFGPGTRLTVL.

This chain joins TRBV5-1 and TRBJ2-1; 11 bases align to TRBD2. This CDR3 has 15 residues. Germline V lookup: CDR1 SGHRS, CDR2 YFSETQ. After removal of 7 bases from V and 5 bases from J, the junction contained 8 bases not matched to a gene. The CDR3 sequence is CASGGIAGGNNEQFF. The CDR3, as DNA: TGCGCCAGCGGGGGTATAGCGGGAGGGAACAATGAGCAGTTCTTC.

This clone was recorded only once. The V gene is TRBV3-1 (or the pseudogene TRBV3-2), the J gene TRBJ1-5; the D is unclear. Germline CDR1 and CDR2: LGHDT and YNNKEL (reference sequence). Trimming pared 1 base from V and 9 bases from J, leaving 13 bases between. This CDR3 is 14 amino acids long. The DNA of the CDR3 is TGTGCCAGCAGCCAAGGAGCGACCGTAGGGCCCCAGCATTTT. Its translation is CASSQGATVGPQHF.

The chain couples TRBV11-2 to TRBJ1-3; 8 positions match TRBD1. Germline trimming cut 6 bases from V and 4 bases from J; bases unmatched to any gene: 11. CDR1 SGHAT and CDR2 FQNNGV come from the germline V gene. The CDR3 extends over 16 amino acids. The CDR3: CASRHIGQGKGNTIYF. In DNA, the CDR3 is TGTGCCAGCAGGCATATAGGACAGGGCAAAGGAAACACCATATATTTT. Using reference TRBV11-2 and TRBJ1-3 for the parts outside the CDR3, the full variable domain is EAGVAQSPRYKIIEKRQSVAFWCNPISGHATLYWYQQILGQGPKLLIQFQNNGVVDDSQLPKDRFSAERLKGVDSTLKIQPAKLEDSAVYLCASRHIGQGKGNTIYFGEGSWLTVV.

This chain connects TRBV7-2 to TRBJ1-4; a possible D gene is TRBD1 (5 bases). V lost 2 bases to trimming and J lost 4 bases, with 11 bases between them. The CDR3 is made up of 15 amino acids. Germline assignment: CDR1 SGHTA and CDR2 FQGNSA. This chain's CDR3 is CASSLQGGINEKLFF. The DNA of the CDR3 is TGTGCCAGCAGCTTACAGGGAGGGATTAATGAAAAACTGTTTTTT.

The chain uses TRBV20-1 and TRBJ1-5, with 7 bases lining up with TRBD1. Germline V CDR1 and CDR2: DFQATT, SNEGSKA (reference sequence). The CDR3 consists of 15 residues. J gave up 4 bases and V 3 bases, and 9 bases lay outside the gene matches. This CDR3 reads CSASLGGDENQPQHF. CDR3 in DNA: TGCAGTGCTAGTCTAGGGGGCGACGAAAATCAGCCCCAGCATTTT.

V usage is TRBV29-1 and J usage is TRBJ2-3; 7 bases line up with TRBD2. This CDR3 has 15 residues. After removal of 6 bases from V and 0 bases from J, the junction contained 9 bases not matched to a gene. CDR1 SQVTM and CDR2 ANQGSEA come from the germline V gene. CDR3 sequence: CSVDGGSGSTDTQYF. The CDR3 region has the DNA TGCAGCGTCGATGGGGGTAGCGGGAGCACAGATACGCAGTATTTT.

The chain joins TRBV5-6 to TRBJ2-3; D may be TRBD2 (5 bases). The CDR3 runs to 17 residues. Trimming shortened V by 0 bases and J by 3 bases, and 17 bases separated the two germline ends. From germline, CDR1 is SGHDT and CDR2 YYEEEE. Here the CDR3 DNA reads TGTGCCAGCAGCTTGGCGTGGGTAGGGAGCAAGACAGATACGCAGTATTTT. Translating it yields CASSLAWVGSKTDTQYF. Full variable domain (rest looked up from reference TRBV5-6 and TRBJ2-3): DAGVTQSPTHLIKTRGQQVTLRCSPKSGHDTVSWYQQALGQGPQFIFQYYEEEERQRGNFPDRFSGHQFPNYSSELNVNALLLGDSALYLCASSLAWVGSKTDTQYFGPGTRLTVL.

The rearrangement links TRBV3-1 (or the pseudogene TRBV3-2) to TRBJ2-7; 10 nucleotides match TRBD2. The germline CDR1 and CDR2 sequences are LGHDT and YNNKEL (reference sequence). V lost 1 base and J lost 4; bases outside the gene matches: 7. The CDR3 sequence is 16 residues long. The DNA of the CDR3 is TGTGCCAGCAGCCAAGGGGAGCGGGAGGGCCTGTACGAGCAGTACTTC. It specifies CASSQGEREGLYEQYF.

The V gene is TRBV23-1, the J gene TRBJ2-7; D is unclear. TRBV23-1 is an open reading frame whose function is uncertain. This CDR3 is built from 14 residues. V lost 7 bases and J 0 bases, leaving 13 bases between the germline ends. CDR3 DNA sequence: TGCGCCAGCATTCCGACATGGATCTCCTACGAGCAGTACTTC. Amino acid sequence: CASIPTWISYEQYF.

The chain employs TRBV18 and TRBJ1-4; D may be TRBD1 (5 bases). The V end lost 0 bases, the J end lost 2 bases, and 10 bases lay between the germline ends. CDR1 KGHSH and CDR2 LQKENI come from the germline V gene. The CDR3 consists of 16 residues. CDR3: CASSPPGRGTNEKLFF. The CDR3 nucleotides are TGTGCCAGCTCACCACCAGGCCGGGGGACTAATGAAAAACTGTTTTTT.

This clone appeared a single time. This chain uses TRBV4-1 with TRBJ2-1, with 8 bases fitting TRBD2. V lost 1 base and J lost 4; bases outside the gene matches: 9. The CDR3 totals 17 residues. The germline gives CDR1 MGHRA, CDR2 YSYEKL. CDR3 residues: CASSQGVIAGRYNEQFF. CDR3 sequence (DNA): TGCGCCAGCAGCCAAGGTGTGATAGCGGGAAGATACAATGAGCAGTTCTTC.

CDR3 region: CASSRADSTDTQYF. CDR3 DNA: TGCGCCAGCAGTCGCGCGGATAGCACAGATACGCAGTATTTT. The chain carries TRBV5-1 and TRBJ2-3; D is ambiguous. The CDR3 covers 14 residues. Germline V gives CDR1 SGHRS, CDR2 YFSETQ. V gave up 5 bases and J gave up 0 bases, with 10 bases separating them.

This clone was recorded once. The V call is TRBV28, the J call TRBJ2-1; 8 bases map to TRBD2. Germline values: CDR1 MDHEN, CDR2 SYDVKM. The length of the CDR3 is 16 residues. The V gene end was trimmed by 8 bases and the J gene end by 1 base; junction bases not matched to a gene: 10. The CDR3 spells CASGAVVAGSYNEQFF. The DNA for the CDR3 is TGTGCCAGCGGTGCCGTCGTAGCGGGGTCCTACAATGAGCAGTTCTTC.

The chain uses TRBV7-9 and TRBJ2-6, with D unresolved. The CDR3 has 19 residues. The V gene lost 5 bases and the J gene lost 1 base, with 21 bases spanning the gap. The germline V gene encodes CDR1 SEHNR and CDR2 FQNEAQ (reference sequence). The CDR3: CASSHQLTRGASGANVLTF. DNA of the CDR3: TGTGCCAGCAGCCACCAGCTTACGAGAGGAGCATCTGGGGCCAACGTCCTGACTTTC. Complete variable domain (other parts from reference TRBV7-9 and TRBJ2-6): DTGVSQNPRHKITKRGQNVTFRCDPISEHNRLYWYRQTLGQGPEFLTYFQNEAQLEKSRLLSDRFSAERPKGSFSTLEIQRTEQGDSAMYLCASSHQLTRGASGANVLTFGAGSRLTVL.

This chain connects TRBV5-6 to TRBJ2-1, with D possibly matching TRBD2 (5 bases). The CDR3 has 11 amino acids. V lost 0 bases, J lost 10 bases, and 5 bases lay in between. Looked up from germline, CDR1 is SGHDT and CDR2 is YYEEEE. Written as DNA, the CDR3 is TGTGCCAGCAGCTTGGCGGGGGAGCAGTTCTTC. Protein product: CASSLAGEQFF.

The V call is TRBV5-1, the J call TRBJ2-5, with D possibly matching TRBD2 (6 bases). The V gene lost 0 bases and the J gene lost 3 bases, with 9 bases spanning the gap. Germline V CDR1 and CDR2: SGHRS, YFSETQ. This CDR3 comprises 14 residues. CDR3: CASSLAGTEETQYF. DNA of the CDR3: TGCGCCAGCAGCTTGGCGGGGACTGAAGAGACCCAGTACTTC.

The rearrangement joins TRBV5-6 to TRBJ2-1; 7 bases line up with TRBD2. Germline trimming cut 4 bases from V and 10 bases from J; bases unmatched to any gene: 5. The CDR3 has 12 amino acids. The V gene's germline CDR1 is SGHDT and CDR2 YYEEEE. CDR3: CASSVPSGEQFF. DNA for the CDR3: TGTGCCAGCAGCGTGCCTAGCGGCGAGCAGTTCTTC.

The V and J genes are TRBV15 and TRBJ2-7, with D perhaps TRBD2 (6 bases). The germline V and J ends were trimmed by 3 bases and 3 bases, with 18 bases remaining between them. From germline, CDR1 is LNHNV and CDR2 YYDKDF (reference sequence). The CDR3 sequence is 16 residues long. CDR3 coding DNA: TGTGCCACCAGCAGGGGTAAGGACTACGGCAACTACGAGCAGTACTTC. Amino acid sequence: CATSRGKDYGNYEQYF.

The chain has TRBV28 and TRBJ2-7; D possibly corresponds to TRBD1 (6 bases). CDR3 length equals 15 residues. V lost 2 bases to trimming and J lost 2 bases, with 13 bases between them. CDR1 is MDHEN, CDR2 SYDVKM, per germline. The CDR3 coding sequence is TGTGCCAGCAGTTTACCACAGGGCCCCCCCTACGAGCAGTACTTC. It translates to CASSLPQGPPYEQYF. The entire variable domain, with the rest obtained from reference TRBV28 and TRBJ2-7, is as follows: DVKVTQSSRYLVKRTGEKVFLECVQDMDHENMFWYRQDPGLGLRLIYFSYDVKMKEKGDIPEGYSVSREKKERFSLILESASTNQTSMYLCASSLPQGPPYEQYFGPGTRLTVT.

The chain joins TRBV2 to TRBJ1-2, with D unclear. V lost 9 bases, J lost 4 bases, and 15 bases lay in between. This CDR3 is built from 13 residues. In germline, CDR1 is SNHLY, CDR2 FYNNEI. CDR3 in DNA: TGTGCCAGTACTAAATCACTTATCTATGGCTACACCTTC. Its translation is CASTKSLIYGYTF. Combining the CDR3 with reference TRBV2 and TRBJ1-2 gives the whole variable domain EPEVTQTPSHQVTQMGQEVILRCVPISNHLYFYWYRQILGQKVEFLVSFYNNEISEKSEIFDDQFSVERPDGSNFTLKIRSTKLEDSAMYFCASTKSLIYGYTFGSGTRLTVV.

The chain couples TRBV4-3 to TRBJ2-7; maybe TRBD2 (5 bases). The CDR3 sequence is 15 residues long. Per the germline V gene, CDR1 is LGHNA and CDR2 is YSLEER. The germline V and J ends were trimmed by 0 bases and 2 bases, with 11 bases remaining between them. Written as DNA, the CDR3 is TGCGCCAGCAGCCAAGATCCAGCCGGGACCTACGAGCAGTACTTC. It specifies CASSQDPAGTYEQYF.

The rearrangement joins TRBV11-2 to TRBJ2-3; perhaps TRBD2 as D (6 bases). Germline CDR1 and CDR2: SGHAT and FQNNGV. The CDR3 totals 16 residues. Trimming removed 5 bases at V and 6 bases at J, with 21 bases between. CDR3 nucleotides: TGTGCCAGCAGCCCCGGGACTCACGCCTCGTCGGATACGCAGTATTTT. Translated: CASSPGTHASSDTQYF.

The V gene is TRBV19, the J gene TRBJ2-3, with D possibly TRBD2 on 5 matching bases. The germline CDR1 and CDR2 sequences are LNHDA and SQIVND (reference sequence). The CDR3 loop spans 14 amino acids. The V end was cut by 4 bases, the J end by 2 bases, with 10 bases between. CDR3 in amino acids: CASSTLGLTDTQYF. Written as DNA, the CDR3 is TGTGCCAGTAGTACACTAGGACTCACAGATACGCAGTATTTT. Using reference TRBV19 and TRBJ2-3 for the parts outside the CDR3, the full variable domain is DGGITQSPKYLFRKEGQNVTLSCEQNLNHDAMYWYRQDPGQGLRLIYYSQIVNDFQKGDIAEGYSVSREKKESFPLTVTSAQKNPTAFYLCASSTLGLTDTQYFGPGTRLTVL.

The chain carries TRBV6-2 or TRBV6-3 and TRBJ1-5; no clear D. Germline CDR1 is MNHEY and CDR2 is SVGEGT. This CDR3 comprises 13 residues. V lost 5 bases to trimming and J lost 9 bases, with 14 bases between them. CDR3 loop: CASSTTTQTPQHF. In nucleotides, the CDR3 is TGTGCCAGCAGTACAACCACACAAACGCCCCAGCATTTT.

The chain links TRBV27 to TRBJ1-3; TRBD1 might be the D (6 bases). The CDR3 covers 14 residues. V lost 8 bases, J lost 2 bases, and 13 bases lay in between. Germline CDR1 MNHEY, CDR2 SMNVEV (reference sequence). In DNA form, the CDR3 reads TGTGCCAGCGAGACAGGTTTAACTGGAAACACCATATATTTT. Translation gives CASETGLTGNTIYF.